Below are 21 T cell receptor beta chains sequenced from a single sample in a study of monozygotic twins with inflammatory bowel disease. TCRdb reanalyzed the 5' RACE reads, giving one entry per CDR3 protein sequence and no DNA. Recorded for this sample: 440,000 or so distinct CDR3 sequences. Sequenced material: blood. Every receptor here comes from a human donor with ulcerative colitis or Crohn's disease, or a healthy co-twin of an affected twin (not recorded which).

The CDR3 spells CSARLAGNYNEQFF. The rearrangement uses TRBV20-1 and TRBJ2-1; TCRdb outputs TRBD2, but without DNA this stays unchecked. The CDR3 contains 14 residues. Germline CDR1 reads DFQATT; CDR2 reads SNEGSKA (reference sequence).

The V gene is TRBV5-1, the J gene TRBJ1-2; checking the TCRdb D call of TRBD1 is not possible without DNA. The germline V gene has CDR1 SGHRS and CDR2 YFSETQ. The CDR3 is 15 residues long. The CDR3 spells CASRIGAGGTYGYTF.

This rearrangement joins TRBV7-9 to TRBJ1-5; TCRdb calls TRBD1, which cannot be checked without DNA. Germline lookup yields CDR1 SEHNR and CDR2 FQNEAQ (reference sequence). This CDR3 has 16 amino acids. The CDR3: CASSLATGSSNQPQHF.

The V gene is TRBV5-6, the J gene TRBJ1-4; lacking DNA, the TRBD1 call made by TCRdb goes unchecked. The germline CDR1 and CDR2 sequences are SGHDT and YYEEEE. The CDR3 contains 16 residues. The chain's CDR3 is CASTVRRTSTNEKLFF.

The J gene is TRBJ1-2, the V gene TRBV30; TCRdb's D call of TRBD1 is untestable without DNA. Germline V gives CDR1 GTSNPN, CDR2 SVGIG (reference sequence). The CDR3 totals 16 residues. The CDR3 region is CAWRGYSQGGGYGYTF. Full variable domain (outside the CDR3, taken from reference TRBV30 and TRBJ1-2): SQTIHQWPATLVQPVGSPLSLECTVEGTSNPNLYWYRQAAGRGLQLLFYSVGIGQISSEVPQNLSASRPQDRQFILSSKKLLLSDSGFYLCAWRGYSQGGGYGYTFGSGTRLTVV.

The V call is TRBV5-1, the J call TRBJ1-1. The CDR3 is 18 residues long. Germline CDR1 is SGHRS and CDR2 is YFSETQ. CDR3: CASSLVVTYDETNTEAFF.

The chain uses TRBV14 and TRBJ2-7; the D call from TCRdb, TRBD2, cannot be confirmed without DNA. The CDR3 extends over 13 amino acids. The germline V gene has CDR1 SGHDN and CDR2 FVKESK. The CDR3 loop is CASSHRDLYEQYF.

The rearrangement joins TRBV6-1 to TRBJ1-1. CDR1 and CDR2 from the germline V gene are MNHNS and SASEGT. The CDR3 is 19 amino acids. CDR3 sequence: CASSEAGLLSLNRITEAFF.

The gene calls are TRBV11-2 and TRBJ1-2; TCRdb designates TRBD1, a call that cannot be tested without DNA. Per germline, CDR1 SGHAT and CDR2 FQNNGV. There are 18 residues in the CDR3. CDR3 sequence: CASSPYRDRVRGGNGYTF.

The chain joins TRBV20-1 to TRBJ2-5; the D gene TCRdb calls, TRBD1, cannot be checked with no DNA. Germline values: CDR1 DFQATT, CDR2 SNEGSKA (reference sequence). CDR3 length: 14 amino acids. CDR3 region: CSASPGVYQETQYF.

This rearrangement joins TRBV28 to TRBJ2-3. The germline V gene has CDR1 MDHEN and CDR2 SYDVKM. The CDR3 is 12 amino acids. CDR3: CATKKGTYTQYF.

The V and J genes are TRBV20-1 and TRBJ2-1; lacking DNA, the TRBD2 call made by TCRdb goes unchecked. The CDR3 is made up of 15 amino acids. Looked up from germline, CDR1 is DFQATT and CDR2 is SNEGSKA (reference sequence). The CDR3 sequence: CSATPLLAGDNEQFF.

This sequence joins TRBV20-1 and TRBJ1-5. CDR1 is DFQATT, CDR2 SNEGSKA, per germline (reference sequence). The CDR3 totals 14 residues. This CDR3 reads CSARDQGSNQPQHF.

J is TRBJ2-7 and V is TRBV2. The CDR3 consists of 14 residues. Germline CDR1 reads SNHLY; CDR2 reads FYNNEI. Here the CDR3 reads CASSGGALSYEQYF.

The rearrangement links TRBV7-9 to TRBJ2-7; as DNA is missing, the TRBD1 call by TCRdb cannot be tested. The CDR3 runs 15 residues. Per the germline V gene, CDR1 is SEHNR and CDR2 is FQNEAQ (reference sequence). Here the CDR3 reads CASSSVRQGNHEQYF. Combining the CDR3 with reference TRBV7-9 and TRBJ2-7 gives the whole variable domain DTGVSQNPRHKITKRGQNVTFRCDPISEHNRLYWYRQTLGQGPEFLTYFQNEAQLEKSRLLSDRFSAERPKGSFSTLEIQRTEQGDSAMYLCASSSVRQGNHEQYFGPGTRLTVT.

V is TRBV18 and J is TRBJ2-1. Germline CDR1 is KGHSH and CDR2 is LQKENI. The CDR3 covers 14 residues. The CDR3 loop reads CASSPPGIYNEQFF.

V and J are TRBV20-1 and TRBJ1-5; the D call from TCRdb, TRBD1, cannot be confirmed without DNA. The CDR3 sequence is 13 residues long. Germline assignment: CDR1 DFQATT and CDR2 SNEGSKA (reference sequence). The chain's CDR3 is CSASPHSNQPQHF.

This CDR3 is CSATGGLSQNIQYF. V usage is TRBV20-1 and J usage is TRBJ2-4; without DNA, the TCRdb call of TRBD1 cannot be checked. Looked up from germline, CDR1 is DFQATT and CDR2 is SNEGSKA (reference sequence). This CDR3 region has 14 residues.

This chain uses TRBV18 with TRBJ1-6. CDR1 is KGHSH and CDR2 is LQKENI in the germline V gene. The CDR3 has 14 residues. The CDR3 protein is CASSLKENNSPLHF.

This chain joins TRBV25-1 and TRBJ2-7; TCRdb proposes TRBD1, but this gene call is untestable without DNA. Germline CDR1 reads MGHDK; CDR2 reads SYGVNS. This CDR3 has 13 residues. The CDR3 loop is CASSEGGGVPGYF.

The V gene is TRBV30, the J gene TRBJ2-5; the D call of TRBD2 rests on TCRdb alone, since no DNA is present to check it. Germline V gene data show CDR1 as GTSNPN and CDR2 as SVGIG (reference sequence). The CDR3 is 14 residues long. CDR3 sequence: CAWSGVAGAETQYF. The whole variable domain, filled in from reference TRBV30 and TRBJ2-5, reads SQTIHQWPATLVQPVGSPLSLECTVEGTSNPNLYWYRQAAGRGLQLLFYSVGIGQISSEVPQNLSASRPQDRQFILSSKKLLLSDSGFYLCAWSGVAGAETQYFGPGTRLLVL.